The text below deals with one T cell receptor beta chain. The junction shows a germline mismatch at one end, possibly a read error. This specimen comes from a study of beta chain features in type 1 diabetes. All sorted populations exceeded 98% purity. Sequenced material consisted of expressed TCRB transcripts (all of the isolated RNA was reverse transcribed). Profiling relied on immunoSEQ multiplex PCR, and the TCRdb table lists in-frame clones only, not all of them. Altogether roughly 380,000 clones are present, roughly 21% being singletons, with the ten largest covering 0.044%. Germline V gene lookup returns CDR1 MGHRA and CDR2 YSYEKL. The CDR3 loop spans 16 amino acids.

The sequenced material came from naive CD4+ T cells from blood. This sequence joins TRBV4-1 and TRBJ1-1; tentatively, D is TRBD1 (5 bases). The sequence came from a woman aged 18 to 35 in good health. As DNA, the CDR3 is TGCGCCAGCAGCCAAACGGTGGGCAGGGTGAATACTGAAGCTTTCTTT. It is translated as CASSQTVGRVNTEAFF.